This T cell receptor (beta chain) is from a study of technical replicates of blood from a few donors. V was pared by 10 bases and J by 4 bases, with 22 bases between. This CDR3 comprises 15 residues. Germline V gene lookup returns CDR1 LNHDA and CDR2 SQIVND (reference sequence). Libraries were prepared by immunoSEQ multiplex PCR; TCRdb keeps only in-frame clonotypes and omits some of them. The sample lists 87,000 or so clones, 92% occurring once. This receptor was identified in a human donor in good health. Sequenced input: T cells isolated from PBMCs. The chain employs TRBV19 and TRBJ1-2; D unclear. CDR3 sequence reads: CATFSPGSSGYGYTF. The CDR3 DNA reads TGTGCCACTTTCAGTCCCGGTTCCTCAGGCTATGGCTACACCTTC.